A selection of T cell receptor beta chains follows, all from one sample in a study of T cell changes during pregnancy in multiple sclerosis. Sequencing was performed with immunoSEQ multiplex PCR; in TCRdb, only in-frame clones are kept and a portion is missing. The repertoire includes about 40,000 clones, 92% of them detected once, and approximately 12% sits in the top ten. This specimen was CD8+ T cells from peripheral blood mononuclear cells, taken in the first trimester of pregnancy. These receptors all stem from a female donor with multiple sclerosis, enrolled in a pregnancy study. Each CDR3 is given with its conserved first and last residue. The order of the fields is D gene, clone size, V gene, J gene, CDR3 protein, CDR3 DNA. D genes are given only for firm matches. Some rows have no size entry. The others give once, few or many, or a class for an expanded clone.

-	-	TRBV5-6	TRBJ1-5	CASNRGNQPQHF	TGTGCCAGCAACAGGGGCAATCAGCCCCAGCATTTT
TRBD2	once	TRBV4-2	TRBJ2-1	CASSPFTRGGPGEQFF	TGTGCCAGCAGCCCATTTACCCGGGGGGGGCCGGGGGAGCAGTTCTTC
-	-	TRBV4-1	TRBJ1-6	CASSQNTNSPLHF	TGCGCCAGCAGCCAGAACACTAATTCACCCCTCCACTTT
TRBD1	once	TRBV7-9	TRBJ1-1	CASSPPGTGISTEAFF	TGTGCCAGCAGCCCCCCGGGGACAGGGATCTCCACTGAAGCTTTCTTT
TRBD2	-	TRBV27	TRBJ2-7	CASSFLTSGDYEQYF	TGTGCCAGCAGTTTTTTAACTAGCGGGGATTACGAGCAGTACTTC
TRBD1	-	TRBV27	TRBJ2-5	CASSDANQGAETQYF	TGTGCCAGCAGTGACGCCAATCAGGGGGCTGAGACCCAGTACTTC
-	few	TRBV5-1	TRBJ2-7	CASSLGAGYHEQYF	TGCGCCAGCAGCTTGGGTGCGGGGTACCACGAGCAGTACTTC
-	-	TRBV13	TRBJ2-7	CATQGRGDYEQYF	TGTGCCACCCAGGGGAGGGGTGACTACGAGCAGTACTTC
-	-	TRBV7-8	TRBJ1-1	CASSHGEADTEAFF	TGTGCCAGCAGCCACGGGGAGGCGGACACTGAAGCTTTCTTT
TRBD1	-	TRBV2	TRBJ1-6	CASSELTGDSPLHF	TGTGCCAGCAGTGAGCTCACAGGGGATTCACCCCTCCACTTT
-	-	TRBV27	TRBJ1-2	CASSAQGLNYGYTF	TGTGCCAGCAGTGCCCAGGGTCTTAACTATGGCTACACCTTC
-	-	TRBV7-8	TRBJ1-2	CASSQGWGVGYTF	TGTGCCAGCAGCCAGGGGTGGGGAGTCGGCTACACCTTC
TRBD1	-	TRBV6-1	TRBJ1-1	CASTPGTEVGTEAFF	TGTGCCAGCACGCCGGGGACAGAGGTTGGCACTGAAGCTTTCTTT
TRBD1	once	TRBV5-4	TRBJ2-1	CASSVGTGVFNEQFF	TGTGCCAGCAGCGTTGGGACAGGGGTTTTCAATGAGCAGTTCTTC
-	-	TRBV29-1	TRBJ2-1	CSVEGGGSYNEGQFF	TGCAGCGTTGAAGGGGGGGGCTCCTACAATGAGGGGCAGTTCTTC